Presented here are 15 T cell receptor beta chains from one specimen sequenced in a study of blood T cells in healthy people across ages. Alongside a J-beta primer mix, a sample-barcoded 5' primer served in a second PCR lasting about 7 to 12 cycles. MiXCR, applied by TCRdb to the 5' RACE reads, yields one record per CDR3 protein. The repertoire consists of roughly 2 million distinct CDR3 sequences, with roughly 49% occurring once and the leading ten covering over 2%. The sequencing sample was made of blood. The receptors originated from a woman in her 40s in good health.

The chain joins TRBV7-9 to TRBJ1-2; TRBD1 is a possible D gene (6 bases). The CDR3 is made up of 16 amino acids. Trimming took 3 bases from V and 9 from J, leaving 23 bases between them. From germline, CDR1 is SEHNR and CDR2 FQNEAQ (reference sequence). CDR3 in amino acids: CASSLETGSSDVSYTF. For the CDR3, the DNA is TGTGCCAGCAGCTTGGAAACAGGGTCCTCGGATGTTAGCTACACCTTC.

This clonotype was counted a few times. This chain joins TRBV5-1 and TRBJ1-2; 7 bases are shared with TRBD1. V lost 4 bases and J lost 3; bases outside the gene matches: 9. CDR1 is SGHRS, CDR2 YFSETQ, per germline. The CDR3 consists of 15 residues. CDR3 sequence: CASSAQQGFYYGYTF. The CDR3 DNA is TGCGCCAGCAGCGCCCAACAGGGGTTCTACTATGGCTACACCTTC.

The rearrangement links TRBV20-1 to TRBJ2-6, with D tentatively TRBD2 (5 bases). Trimming removed 7 bases at V and 7 bases at J, with 11 bases between. Germline V lookup: CDR1 DFQATT, CDR2 SNEGSKA (reference sequence). This CDR3 has 12 amino acids. CDR3 DNA: TGCAGTGTCCCTGGGAGCGCCAACGTCCTGACTTTC. Its protein is CSVPGSANVLTF.

This chain's CDR3 is CASSRTGLQEQFF. CDR3 in DNA: TGTGCCAGCAGCCGGACAGGTCTGCAAGAGCAGTTCTTC. The gene calls are TRBV11-3 and TRBJ2-1; 7 positions match TRBD1. Germline trimming cut 5 bases from V and 10 bases from J; bases unmatched to any gene: 8. This CDR3 is 13 amino acids long. CDR1 is SGHNT and CDR2 is YENEEA in the germline V gene.

The CDR3 reads CASSLPRGNTYEQYF. The CDR3 DNA follows: TGTGCCAGCAGCTTGCCCAGAGGAAATACCTACGAGCAGTACTTC. This chain links TRBV7-8 with TRBJ2-7; D ambiguous. V dropped 3 bases and J dropped 2 bases, with 14 bases sitting between them. The CDR3 is 15 residues long. The V gene's germline CDR1 is SGHVS and CDR2 FQNEAQ.

This clonotype has only a few counts. The chain joins TRBV4-1 to TRBJ2-4, with TRBD1 matching over 7 bases. The end of the DNA is better explained by TRBJ2-7, so the J call may be wrong. Germline CDR1 and CDR2: MGHRA and YSYEKL. This CDR3 has 15 residues. In DNA, the CDR3 is TGCGCCAGCAGCCAAAGGGTCACAGGGGAGTACGAGCAGTACTTC. It specifies CASSQRVTGEYEQYF.

This clonotype was picked up a small number of times. The chain recombines TRBV27 with TRBJ1-6; the D gene is possibly TRBD1 (5 bases). CDR1 MNHEY and CDR2 SMNVEV come from the germline V gene (reference sequence). Trimming took off 7 bases at V and 4 bases at J, with 11 bases between the two ends. This CDR3 spans 14 amino acids. The CDR3 sequence: CASMGEFYNSPLHF. As DNA, the CDR3 is TGTGCCAGCATGGGGGAGTTTTATAATTCACCCCTCCACTTT.

The chain is built from TRBV28 and TRBJ2-2, with D possibly being TRBD1 (6 bases). V lost 5 bases to trimming and J lost 3 bases, with 13 bases between them. This CDR3 comprises 15 residues. CDR1 is MDHEN and CDR2 is SYDVKM in the germline V gene. The CDR3 region has the DNA TGTGCCAGCAGTCCGACAGGTTTCGACACCGGGGAGCTGTTTTTT. Its translation: CASSPTGFDTGELFF.

This clonotype was recorded a few times. The genes are TRBV7-2 and TRBJ2-5; TRBD1 aligns across 8 bases. The CDR3 spans 15 residues. Germline-derived CDR1 and CDR2 are SGHTA and FQGNSA. J lost 4 bases, V lost 5 bases, and 9 bases had no gene match. The chain's CDR3 is CASSLRTGRVETQYF. The DNA of the CDR3 is TGTGCCAGCAGCCTTCGGACAGGGAGAGTAGAGACCCAGTACTTC.

There are a few counts of this clonotype. V and J are TRBV11-3 and TRBJ2-5; the D call may be TRBD1 or TRBD2 (5 bases each). Per germline, CDR1 SGHNT and CDR2 YENEEA. Trimming left V 5 bases short and J 4 bases short, with 14 bases between. CDR3 length: 14 amino acids. DNA for the CDR3: TGTGCCAGCAGCCAAGGGGTAGGAGGAGAGACCCAGTACTTC. This sequence encodes CASSQGVGGETQYF.

The gene calls are TRBV12-3 or TRBV12-4 and TRBJ2-4; 7 positions agree with TRBD1. TRBJ2-7 matches the DNA end more closely, so the J call is doubtful. There are 15 residues in the CDR3. The DNA for the CDR3 is TGTGCCAGCAGCACCGGGACAGAAAGTTATTACGAGCAGTACTTC. Translating gives CASSTGTESYYEQYF.

The chain links TRBV18 to TRBJ2-7; 9 positions agree with TRBD1. With 3 bases clipped from V and 1 base from J, the junction kept 7 bases outside the gene matches. CDR1 is KGHSH and CDR2 is LQKENI in the germline V gene. The CDR3 runs to 16 residues. CDR3 in amino acids: CASSPTPTGGSYEQYF. In nucleotides, the CDR3 is TGTGCCAGCTCACCTACCCCGACAGGGGGTTCCTACGAGCAGTACTTC.

This clonotype has only a few counts. The J gene is TRBJ2-7, the V gene TRBV14; the D gene is possibly TRBD2 (6 bases). The end of the DNA aligns better with TRBJ2-5, so the J call may be wrong. CDR3 size: 15 residues. Germline V gene sequence: CDR1 SGHDN, CDR2 FVKESK. CDR3 bases: TGTGCCAGCAGCCAAGAAAGATGGAGGGGTGAGACCCAGTACTTC. Translation gives CASSQERWRGETQYF.

This chain uses TRBV7-3 with TRBJ2-1; D gene unclear. The CDR3 is 13 amino acids. Germline V gives CDR1 SGHTA, CDR2 FQGTGA. Between the trimmed V and J ends, which lost 1 base and 9 bases, there was a span of 10 bases. DNA of the CDR3: TGTGCCAGCAGCTTAATAACGAGTACTGAGCAGTTCTTC. Translated, it gives CASSLITSTEQFF.

In nucleotides, the CDR3 is TGCAGCGTCGACGATGCCCCCTATGGCTACACCTTC. It codes for CSVDDAPYGYTF. The chain recombines TRBV29-1 with TRBJ1-2; D remains unclear. Trimming left V 6 bases short and J 4 bases short, with 12 bases between. From germline, CDR1 is SQVTM and CDR2 ANQGSEA. The CDR3 is 12 amino acids.